This is a list of T cell receptor beta chains from one sample in a study of regulatory T cells in long-lasting Graves disease. MiXCR was run by TCRdb on the multiplex PCR reads, yielding one entry per CDR3 protein. The sample gives roughly 400,000 distinct CDR3 sequences, around 20% of which show up once; around 21% is in the top ten. The specimen comprised peripheral blood mononuclear cells (PBMCs), sampled when the disease was refractory, from a patient treated with antithyroid drugs. Receptor source: a female donor with Graves disease. The CDR3 runs from the conserved cysteine through the conserved F or W. Each record gives: V gene, J gene, clone size, D gene, CDR3 DNA, CDR3 protein. A D gene is named only where the DNA matches it firmly. Clone size is stated in some rows and not others, as once, few, many or a class when expanded.

v_call: TRBV27
j_call: TRBJ1-1
clone_size: many
d_call: TRBD1
cdr3_nt: TGTGCCAGCAGTTCCTTAGGACAGGGGAAAGCTGAAGCTTTCTTT
cdr3_aa: CASSSLGQGKAEAFF

v_call: TRBV29-1
j_call: TRBJ1-5
clone_size: NA
d_call: NA
cdr3_nt: TGCAGCGTCTCCCCTGGCCCCGGTCAGCCCCAGCATTTT
cdr3_aa: CSVSPGPGQPQHF

v_call: TRBV12-3/TRBV12-4
j_call: TRBJ2-7
clone_size: many
d_call: TRBD2
cdr3_nt: TGTGCCAGCAGTGGTCTAGCGGTAGGATCCTACGAGCAGTACTTC
cdr3_aa: CASSGLAVGSYEQYF

v_call: TRBV7-2
j_call: TRBJ2-5
clone_size: many
d_call: NA
cdr3_nt: TGTGCCAGCAGCTTAGACCCAGGCCACCAAGAGACCCAGTACTTC
cdr3_aa: CASSLDPGHQETQYF

v_call: TRBV20-1
j_call: TRBJ2-5
clone_size: few
d_call: NA
cdr3_nt: TGCAGTGCTAGTCTACAGAGGCACGGTTCTGGGACCCAGTACTTC
cdr3_aa: CSASLQRHGSGTQYF

v_call: TRBV10-3
j_call: TRBJ1-2
clone_size: many
d_call: NA
cdr3_nt: TGTGCCATCAGCCGAACGGGGCCAAACTATGGCTACACCTTC
cdr3_aa: CAISRTGPNYGYTF

v_call: TRBV25-1
j_call: TRBJ1-2
clone_size: NA
d_call: TRBD1
cdr3_nt: TGTGCCAGCCGACAGGGATTTGGCTACACCTTC
cdr3_aa: CASRQGFGYTF

v_call: TRBV30
j_call: TRBJ1-2
clone_size: NA
d_call: NA
cdr3_nt: TGTGCCTGGAGTGGTGAGACAGCCATCTTC
cdr3_aa: CAWSGETAIF

v_call: TRBV2
j_call: TRBJ2-1
clone_size: NA
d_call: TRBD2
cdr3_nt: TGTGCCAGCAGTGAAGGCGGGGCTAGCGGCCAGTTCTTC
cdr3_aa: CASSEGGASGQFF

v_call: TRBV5-4
j_call: TRBJ1-4
clone_size: few
d_call: NA
cdr3_nt: TGTGCCAGCAGTCGAGACGGAGTTAATGAAAAACTGTTTTTT
cdr3_aa: CASSRDGVNEKLFF

v_call: TRBV28
j_call: TRBJ2-7
clone_size: many
d_call: TRBD2
cdr3_nt: TGTGCCAGCAGAGCGGGAGTCCCAAGCGTGCAGTACTTC
cdr3_aa: CASRAGVPSVQYF

v_call: TRBV20-1
j_call: TRBJ2-6
clone_size: NA
d_call: TRBD1
cdr3_nt: TGCAGTGCTAGACCCGGACAGGCTGGGGCCAACGTCCTGACTTTC
cdr3_aa: CSARPGQAGANVLTF

v_call: TRBV6-5
j_call: TRBJ2-2
clone_size: many
d_call: NA
cdr3_nt: TGTGCCAGCAGTTACTCGAATCCCGGGGAGCTGTTTTTT
cdr3_aa: CASSYSNPGELFF

v_call: TRBV7-2
j_call: TRBJ1-3
clone_size: NA
d_call: NA
cdr3_nt: TGTGCCAGCAGCTTAGCTTCGGGGTCTGGAAACACCTTATATTTT
cdr3_aa: CASSLASGSGNTLYF

v_call: TRBV29-1
j_call: TRBJ1-1
clone_size: NA
d_call: TRBD1
cdr3_nt: TGCAGCGCCACAGGGGTTTCTGGGGCTGAAGCTTTCTTT
cdr3_aa: CSATGVSGAEAFF

v_call: TRBV6-2/TRBV6-3
j_call: TRBJ2-5
clone_size: many
d_call: NA
cdr3_nt: TGTGCCAGCAGTCATACCGGGGGAGAGACCCAGTACTTC
cdr3_aa: CASSHTGGETQYF

v_call: TRBV6-1
j_call: TRBJ2-1
clone_size: NA
d_call: NA
cdr3_nt: TGTGCCAGCAGACGACAAGGCTCCTACAATGAGCAGTTCTTC
cdr3_aa: CASRRQGSYNEQFF

v_call: TRBV14
j_call: TRBJ2-7
clone_size: NA
d_call: TRBD1
cdr3_nt: TGTGCCAGCAGCCAAGACGGGACAGACGAGCAGTACTTC
cdr3_aa: CASSQDGTDEQYF

v_call: TRBV3-1
j_call: TRBJ1-2
clone_size: many
d_call: TRBD1
cdr3_nt: TGTGCCAGCAGCCAAGACCGGCCCTCGACAGGGAGGTTGGGTGGCTACACCTTC
cdr3_aa: CASSQDRPSTGRLGGYTF

v_call: TRBV30
j_call: TRBJ2-2
clone_size: once
d_call: NA
cdr3_nt: TGTGCCTGGAGTGAAGGACTGACCGGGGAGCTGTTTTTT
cdr3_aa: CAWSEGLTGELFF

v_call: TRBV20-1
j_call: TRBJ2-7
clone_size: many
d_call: TRBD2
cdr3_nt: TGCAGTGCTAGTCGGGGAGGGTACGAGCAGTACTTC
cdr3_aa: CSASRGGYEQYF

v_call: TRBV20-1
j_call: TRBJ1-1
clone_size: few
d_call: NA
cdr3_nt: TGCAGTGCTAGAGTTTCAGGTGCCGGAACTGAAGCTTTCTTT
cdr3_aa: CSARVSGAGTEAFF

v_call: TRBV20-1
j_call: TRBJ1-1
clone_size: NA
d_call: TRBD1
cdr3_nt: TGCAGTGCCCCGGACAGGGGGAACACTGAAGCTTTCTTT
cdr3_aa: CSAPDRGNTEAFF

v_call: TRBV30
j_call: TRBJ1-5
clone_size: many
d_call: NA
cdr3_nt: TGTGCCTGGAGCACTGGGGCCAGCTCTAATCAGCCCCAGCATTTT
cdr3_aa: CAWSTGASSNQPQHF

v_call: TRBV28
j_call: TRBJ2-2
clone_size: many
d_call: TRBD2
cdr3_nt: TGTGCCAGCAAACCCGGCGAGCGGGAAACCGGGGAGCTGTTTTTT
cdr3_aa: CASKPGERETGELFF

v_call: TRBV2
j_call: TRBJ2-2
clone_size: many
d_call: NA
cdr3_nt: TGTGCCAGCATCCGGAAGGACCTACTAGCATTACTTGGATCGACCGGGGAGCTGTTTTTT
cdr3_aa: CASIRKDLLALLGSTGELFF

v_call: TRBV19
j_call: TRBJ1-2
clone_size: few
d_call: NA
cdr3_nt: TGTGCCAGTAGCATGAGCCCGCAGGAAGGGTTATACGTAGGCTACACCTTC
cdr3_aa: CASSMSPQEGLYVGYTF

v_call: TRBV29-1
j_call: TRBJ2-1
clone_size: once
d_call: NA
cdr3_nt: TGCAGCGTTCAAGCAAATTACAATGAGCAGTTCTTC
cdr3_aa: CSVQANYNEQFF

v_call: TRBV6-5
j_call: TRBJ1-5
clone_size: NA
d_call: NA
cdr3_nt: TGTGCCAGCAGTTACTCGGGGAATCTGGGTCAGCCCCAGCATTTT
cdr3_aa: CASSYSGNLGQPQHF

v_call: TRBV12-3/TRBV12-4
j_call: TRBJ1-2
clone_size: many
d_call: NA
cdr3_nt: TGTGCCAGCACCCACTCGAGGGTGGCCCTGAACTATGGCTACACCTTC
cdr3_aa: CASTHSRVALNYGYTF

v_call: TRBV11-2
j_call: TRBJ2-7
clone_size: few
d_call: NA
cdr3_nt: TGTGCCAGCCGTTTTGGGGTAGGACAGAGGCCCGAGCAGTACTTC
cdr3_aa: CASRFGVGQRPEQYF

v_call: TRBV29-1
j_call: TRBJ1-2
clone_size: NA
d_call: NA
cdr3_nt: TGCAGCGTTGAAGATCGATGGGGCAACTATGGCTACACCTTC
cdr3_aa: CSVEDRWGNYGYTF

v_call: TRBV9
j_call: TRBJ1-2
clone_size: NA
d_call: TRBD1
cdr3_nt: TGTGCCAGCAGCAGCCCCGGGACAGGGTCGACTGACTATGGCTACACCTTC
cdr3_aa: CASSSPGTGSTDYGYTF

v_call: TRBV20-1
j_call: TRBJ2-1
clone_size: few
d_call: NA
cdr3_nt: TGCAGTGCCCAGCCCCCTCTAGCTAGCTCCTACAATGAGCAGTTCTTC
cdr3_aa: CSAQPPLASSYNEQFF

v_call: TRBV7-9
j_call: TRBJ2-7
clone_size: NA
d_call: NA
cdr3_nt: TGTGCCAGCAGCTTAGGAGGGGTAGGCCTCTCCTACGAGCAGTACTTC
cdr3_aa: CASSLGGVGLSYEQYF

v_call: TRBV15
j_call: TRBJ1-3
clone_size: NA
d_call: NA
cdr3_nt: TGTGCCACCAGGCCTCCCTCTGGAAACACCATATATTTT
cdr3_aa: CATRPPSGNTIYF

v_call: TRBV27
j_call: TRBJ2-5
clone_size: many
d_call: TRBD1
cdr3_nt: TGTGCCAGCCGACGGACAGGGGTGTACCAAGAGACCCAGTACTTC
cdr3_aa: CASRRTGVYQETQYF

v_call: TRBV7-9
j_call: TRBJ2-2
clone_size: NA
d_call: NA
cdr3_nt: TGTGCCAGCAGCCCGGACAGTTCAGGGGAGCTGTTTTTT
cdr3_aa: CASSPDSSGELFF

v_call: TRBV16
j_call: TRBJ2-1
clone_size: NA
d_call: NA
cdr3_nt: TGTGCCAGCAGCCAACAGGGGGGCAATGAGCAGTTCTTC
cdr3_aa: CASSQQGGNEQFF

v_call: TRBV28
j_call: TRBJ1-5
clone_size: NA
d_call: NA
cdr3_nt: TGTGCCAGCCTCAAGCGGGGGAACGGCAATCAGCCCCAGCATTTT
cdr3_aa: CASLKRGNGNQPQHF

v_call: TRBV2
j_call: TRBJ1-1
clone_size: many
d_call: NA
cdr3_nt: TGTGCCAGCAAAGCGGCAGCCGTCCGCACTGAAGCTTTCTTT
cdr3_aa: CASKAAAVRTEAFF

v_call: TRBV20-1
j_call: TRBJ2-2
clone_size: NA
d_call: TRBD1
cdr3_nt: TGCAGTGCTCCGGGACAGGGACAGACCGGGGAGCTGTTTTTT
cdr3_aa: CSAPGQGQTGELFF

v_call: TRBV7-2
j_call: TRBJ1-1
clone_size: many
d_call: NA
cdr3_nt: TGTGCCAGCACCCGGGCCAGCAGCACTGAAGCTTTCTTT
cdr3_aa: CASTRASSTEAFF

v_call: TRBV12-3/TRBV12-4
j_call: TRBJ2-2
clone_size: NA
d_call: NA
cdr3_nt: TGTGCCAGCACCTCCCTTGGGACTGCTAGCACCGGGGAGCTGTTTTTT
cdr3_aa: CASTSLGTASTGELFF

v_call: TRBV27
j_call: TRBJ2-3
clone_size: NA
d_call: NA
cdr3_nt: TGTGCCACCGCAGGGGAGAGCACAGATACGCAGTATTTT
cdr3_aa: CATAGESTDTQYF